This is a list of T cell receptor beta chains from one sample in a study of cytotoxic CD8 clonotypes in ibrutinib-treated CLL. The protocol was immunoSEQ multiplex PCR, while the TCRdb copy is restricted to in-frame clones and leaves out a portion. Of 110,000 to 150,000 clones listed, approximately 80% were seen once; the top ten hold less than 30%. The sequences come from PBMCs, collected after 12 months of ibrutinib treatment. The receptors were sampled from a human donor with chronic lymphocytic leukemia. Both conserved end residues are part of each CDR3. Fields, in order: J gene, D gene, V gene, clone size, CDR3 DNA, CDR3 protein. D genes are given only for firm matches. Clone size is not always given. Where it is, it says once, few, many or a class for expanded clones.

J gene: TRBJ1-1; D gene: .; V gene: TRBV2; clone size: .; CDR3 DNA: TGTGCCAGCTCCCTTCAGGCGGGGAACACTGAAGCTTTCTTT; CDR3 protein: CASSLQAGNTEAFF
J gene: TRBJ2-7; D gene: .; V gene: TRBV4-3; clone size: .; CDR3 DNA: TGCGCCAGCAGCCAAGATGGGCGAGGACGGACCTCCTACGAGCAGTACTTC; CDR3 protein: CASSQDGRGRTSYEQYF
J gene: TRBJ2-7; D gene: TRBD2; V gene: TRBV5-1; clone size: .; CDR3 DNA: TGCGCCAGCAGCTTGGATCTATCGGCGGGGGGGTTGTACGAGCAGTACTTC; CDR3 protein: CASSLDLSAGGLYEQYF
J gene: TRBJ1-2; D gene: .; V gene: TRBV30; clone size: .; CDR3 DNA: TGTGCCTGGGGCACGGGGTATGGCTACACCTTC; CDR3 protein: CAWGTGYGYTF
J gene: TRBJ2-7; D gene: TRBD1; V gene: TRBV7-8; clone size: .; CDR3 DNA: TGTGCCAGCAGCTATTATCCAGGGGGCTACGAGCAGTACTTC; CDR3 protein: CASSYYPGGYEQYF
J gene: TRBJ2-5; D gene: TRBD1; V gene: TRBV11-3; clone size: .; CDR3 DNA: TGTGCCAGCAGCTTAGGAGAGACAGGGAGCAAGGAGACCCAGTACTTC; CDR3 protein: CASSLGETGSKETQYF
J gene: TRBJ2-1; D gene: TRBD1; V gene: TRBV18; clone size: .; CDR3 DNA: TGTGCCAGCTCACGTGGACAGGGGGCAAGACGGGAGGCTCAGGAGCAGTTCTTC; CDR3 protein: CASSRGQGARREAQEQFF
J gene: TRBJ2-3; D gene: TRBD1; V gene: TRBV25-1; clone size: .; CDR3 DNA: TGTGCCAGCAGTGACAATCCGACAGGGCGGTCAGATACGCAGTATTTT; CDR3 protein: CASSDNPTGRSDTQYF
J gene: TRBJ2-5; D gene: .; V gene: TRBV7-9; clone size: few; CDR3 DNA: TGTGCCAGCAGCTTAACAGAGGGGTGGTCCGGAGAGACCCAGTACTTC; CDR3 protein: CASSLTEGWSGETQYF
J gene: TRBJ2-2; D gene: .; V gene: TRBV27; clone size: .; CDR3 DNA: TGTGCCAGCAGAAACGGGGGGCCCACCGGGGAGCTGTTTTTT; CDR3 protein: CASRNGGPTGELFF
J gene: TRBJ2-5; D gene: .; V gene: TRBV6-5; clone size: .; CDR3 DNA: TGTGCCAGCACTTGGTCCCAAGAGACCCAGTACTTC; CDR3 protein: CASTWSQETQYF
J gene: TRBJ1-2; D gene: .; V gene: TRBV4-2; clone size: .; CDR3 DNA: TGTGCCAGCAGCCAAGCCCATCAGGGTTACAACTATGGCTACACCTTC; CDR3 protein: CASSQAHQGYNYGYTF
J gene: TRBJ2-5; D gene: .; V gene: TRBV7-9; clone size: .; CDR3 DNA: TGTGCCAGCAGCTCCTGGAGAGGGTGGGAGACCCAGTACTTC; CDR3 protein: CASSSWRGWETQYF
J gene: TRBJ1-2; D gene: .; V gene: TRBV29-1; clone size: .; CDR3 DNA: TGCAGCGTTTTGGAGACAGACTACTATGGCTACACCTTC; CDR3 protein: CSVLETDYYGYTF
J gene: TRBJ2-2; D gene: .; V gene: TRBV27; clone size: once; CDR3 DNA: TGTGCCAGCAACTCTGCGGGGGCGTACACCGGGGAGCTGTTTTTT; CDR3 protein: CASNSAGAYTGELFF
J gene: TRBJ2-7; D gene: TRBD1; V gene: TRBV4-1; clone size: .; CDR3 DNA: TGCGCCAGCAGCCAAAGTTGGACAGGGGGGGACGAGCAGTACTTC; CDR3 protein: CASSQSWTGGDEQYF
J gene: TRBJ2-7; D gene: TRBD2; V gene: TRBV11-1; clone size: .; CDR3 DNA: TGTGCCAGCAGCCCTGGGACTAGCGGGAGGGCCGCTCTCGAGCAGTACTTC; CDR3 protein: CASSPGTSGRAALEQYF
J gene: TRBJ1-2; D gene: TRBD1; V gene: TRBV18; clone size: few; CDR3 DNA: TGTGCCAGCTCACCAGCCCCTGGGACAGGGGGTAACTATGGCTACACCTTC; CDR3 protein: CASSPAPGTGGNYGYTF
J gene: TRBJ2-2; D gene: TRBD2; V gene: TRBV27; clone size: .; CDR3 DNA: TGTGCCAGCAGTATCCCCCGGTGGCTAGCGGGATCTAGCAGGGCCGGGGAGCTGTTTTTT; CDR3 protein: CASSIPRWLAGSSRAGELFF
J gene: TRBJ1-6; D gene: .; V gene: TRBV11-3; clone size: .; CDR3 DNA: TGTGCCAGCAGCTTGGGTGTAGGAGGTTCACCCCTCCACTTT; CDR3 protein: CASSLGVGGSPLHF
J gene: TRBJ2-4; D gene: TRBD2; V gene: TRBV5-4; clone size: many; CDR3 DNA: TGTGCCAGCAGCTTGGGAGGACTAGCGGGGGGGAACATTCAGTACTTC; CDR3 protein: CASSLGGLAGGNIQYF
J gene: TRBJ2-7; D gene: TRBD1; V gene: TRBV4-3; clone size: .; CDR3 DNA: TGCGCCAGCAGCCAACGGGACAGGGACGGCGAGCAGTACTTC; CDR3 protein: CASSQRDRDGEQYF
J gene: TRBJ1-6; D gene: .; V gene: TRBV11-1; clone size: few; CDR3 DNA: TGTGCCAGCAGCTTAGGTGTCCGAGCCTATTCACCCCTCCACTTT; CDR3 protein: CASSLGVRAYSPLHF